This passage covers 21 T cell receptor beta chains from one sample sequenced in a study of T cell changes during pregnancy in multiple sclerosis. Produced via immunoSEQ multiplex PCR; TCRdb's table is partial and in-frame only. The sample has approximately 74,000 clones; around 92% are singletons. Sequenced here: peripheral blood, sampled before pregnancy. These receptors originate from a female donor with multiple sclerosis, enrolled in a pregnancy study.

The chain carries TRBV5-6 and TRBJ2-1; 8 nucleotides agree with TRBD1. The CDR3 sequence is 15 residues long. The V segment lost 0 bases and the J segment 8 bases; nucleotides outside the gene matches: 7. In germline, CDR1 is SGHDT, CDR2 YYEEEE. The CDR3, as DNA: TGTGCCAGCAGCTTGGAGAGACAGGGGTTAGATGAGCAGTTCTTC. Translation gives CASSLERQGLDEQFF.

CDR3 loop: CASSSNVGQVNQPQHF. DNA for the CDR3: TGTGCCAGCAGCTCTAACGTGGGACAGGTAAATCAGCCCCAGCATTTT. The rearrangement joins TRBV7-8 to TRBJ1-5, with 8 bases fitting TRBD1. The CDR3 length is 16 residues. V shed 4 bases, J shed 4 bases, and the junction held 9 bases outside the gene matches. The germline V gene encodes CDR1 SGHVS and CDR2 FQNEAQ.

This clone has a single count. The gene calls are TRBV5-4 and TRBJ2-7; D is perhaps TRBD2 (6 bases). This CDR3 has 14 amino acids. CDR1 and CDR2 from the germline V gene are SGHNT and YYREEE (reference sequence). V was shortened by 5 bases and J by 4 bases, with 16 bases between the two germline ends. This CDR3 reads CASSRSGLKYEQYF. CDR3 bases: TGTGCCAGCAGTCGCTCGGGACTGAAGTACGAGCAGTACTTC.

V gene TRBV18 combines with J gene TRBJ1-2; D ambiguous. Germline values: CDR1 KGHSH, CDR2 LQKENI. V lost 3 bases, J lost 8 bases, and 13 bases lay in between. This CDR3 is 13 amino acids long. The CDR3 loop is CASSPDLNGGYTF. The CDR3 DNA follows: TGTGCCAGCTCACCCGACCTTAACGGGGGCTACACCTTC.

This chain uses TRBV4-1 with TRBJ2-7; 8 bases are shared with TRBD1. The CDR3 totals 15 residues. Germline CDR1 reads MGHRA; CDR2 reads YSYEKL. The V gene end was trimmed by 0 bases and the J gene end by 4 bases; junction bases not matched to a gene: 5. The CDR3 coding sequence is TGCGCCAGCAGCCAAGAAGACAGGGGTGCGTACGAGCAGTACTTC. Residues: CASSQEDRGAYEQYF.

V usage is TRBV19 and J usage is TRBJ2-7; possibly TRBD1 for D (6 bases). There are 13 residues in the CDR3. Trimming took 5 bases from V and 2 from J, leaving 10 bases between them. CDR1 is LNHDA and CDR2 is SQIVND in the germline V gene (reference sequence). The CDR3 nucleotides read TGTGCCAGTAGTCTACAGGGAGCCTACGAGCAGTACTTC. This gives the protein CASSLQGAYEQYF.

V is TRBV2 and J is TRBJ2-2, with 7 nucleotides matching TRBD2. The length of the CDR3 is 14 residues. Germline V gene data show CDR1 as SNHLY and CDR2 as FYNNEI. J was trimmed by 2 bases and V by 6 bases; bases with no gene match: 3. Here the CDR3 reads CASSRLANTGELFF. For the CDR3, the DNA is TGTGCCAGCAGCCGACTAGCCAACACCGGGGAGCTGTTTTTT.

This clone was recorded once. The V call is TRBV18, the J call TRBJ2-7; 9 positions agree with TRBD2. The CDR3 is 16 residues long. Germline V gene lookup returns CDR1 KGHSH and CDR2 LQKENI. J lost 2 bases, V lost 1 base, and 6 bases had no gene match. The CDR3 protein is CASSPRGTSRTYEQYF. The CDR3 region has the DNA TGTGCCAGCTCACCACGGGGGACTAGCCGCACCTACGAGCAGTACTTC.

The chain uses TRBV28 and TRBJ1-5; 9 nucleotides agree with TRBD1. Trimming took 4 bases from V and 0 from J; bases not matched to a gene: 4. CDR3 length equals 16 residues. Germline V gene lookup returns CDR1 MDHEN and CDR2 SYDVKM. The CDR3 nucleotides are TGTGCCAGCAGTTCCATGGACAGGGGTAGCAATCAGCCCCAGCATTTT. Translating gives CASSSMDRGSNQPQHF.

CDR3 amino acids: CASQKDREVYNEQFF. The CDR3 nucleotides read TGCGCCAGTCAAAAAGACAGGGAAGTGTATAATGAGCAGTTCTTC. V usage is TRBV4-3 and J usage is TRBJ2-1, with 7 nucleotides matching TRBD1. The CDR3 is made up of 15 amino acids. The V segment lost 9 bases and the J segment 7 bases; nucleotides outside the gene matches: 15. CDR1 and CDR2 (germline): LGHNA, YSLEER.

V gene TRBV7-9 combines with J gene TRBJ2-2; 8 nucleotides line up with TRBD1. CDR3 length: 15 residues. The germline gives CDR1 SEHNR, CDR2 FQNEAQ (reference sequence). The V gene end was trimmed by 3 bases and the J gene end by 7 bases; junction bases not matched to a gene: 7. CDR3 DNA sequence: TGTGCCAGCAGCTTCCGCGCAGGGGGCCTCGGGGAGCTGTTTTTT. Its protein is CASSFRAGGLGELFF.

CDR3 bases: TGTGCCAGCAGTCGCCAGGGGGTGGCCGGGGAGCTGTTTTTT. Protein product: CASSRQGVAGELFF. J is TRBJ2-2 and V is TRBV6-5; 7 nucleotides agree with TRBD1. The germline V gene has CDR1 MNHEY and CDR2 SVGAGI. V trimming: 5 bases; J trimming: 6 bases; junction bases outside the gene matches: 6. The CDR3 covers 14 residues.

V usage is TRBV29-1 and J usage is TRBJ2-5; a possible D gene is TRBD1 (5 bases). The ends were cut back, 7 bases at V and 2 bases at J, with 11 bases in the middle. The germline V gene encodes CDR1 SQVTM and CDR2 ANQGSEA. CDR3 length equals 12 residues. CDR3 residues: CSGLGHQETQYF. The CDR3 nucleotides read TGCAGCGGGTTGGGGCATCAAGAGACCCAGTACTTC.

The genes are TRBV7-2 and TRBJ2-1; 7 bases are shared with TRBD2. Trimming removed 2 bases from V and 3 bases from J; junction bases left unmatched: 7. The CDR3 contains 16 residues. Germline CDR1 is SGHTA and CDR2 is FQGNSA. The CDR3 nucleotides are TGTGCCAGCAGCTTATCGGCGGGAGTGCTCTACAATGAGCAGTTCTTC. This translates into CASSLSAGVLYNEQFF.

CDR3 protein: CASSLGSRTVDSYEQYF. The CDR3 coding sequence is TGTGCCAGCAGCTTAGGGTCCCGGACAGTCGATAGTTACGAGCAGTACTTC. The chain is built from TRBV11-1 and TRBJ2-7, with D maybe TRBD1 (6 bases). This CDR3 has 17 amino acids. Trimming took off 1 base at V and 4 bases at J, with 20 bases between the two ends. The germline gives CDR1 SGHAT, CDR2 FQDESV (reference sequence).

This sequence joins TRBV27 and TRBJ2-1, with TRBD1 as a possible D gene (6 bases). The CDR3 contains 15 residues. The V gene lost 4 bases and the J gene lost 5 bases, with 15 bases spanning the gap. Per germline, CDR1 MNHEY and CDR2 SMNVEV (reference sequence). The CDR3 region has the DNA TGTGCCAGCAGTTCCTGGGTGGGACACAACAATGAGCAGTTCTTC. Its protein product is CASSSWVGHNNEQFF.

This clone has a single count. The rearrangement links TRBV6-5 to TRBJ2-5; D might be TRBD2 (5 bases). In germline, CDR1 is MNHEY, CDR2 SVGAGI. The V end lost 0 bases, the J end lost 13 bases, and 12 bases lay between the germline ends. CDR3 size: 12 residues. CDR3 sequence: CASSYSRASLYF. The CDR3 nucleotides are TGTGCCAGCAGTTACTCGAGGGCCAGTCTGTACTTC.

The chain has TRBV28 and TRBJ2-4; D remains ambiguous. The CDR3 consists of 14 residues. Germline V gene data show CDR1 as MDHEN and CDR2 as SYDVKM. V was shortened by 5 bases and J by 0 bases, with 8 bases between the two germline ends. CDR3 DNA sequence: TGTGCCAGCAGTACAACCATAGCCAAAAACATTCAGTACTTC. Residues: CASSTTIAKNIQYF.

The chain carries TRBV21-1 and TRBJ1-2; the table's D call, TRBD1, has no DNA check behind it. TRBV21-1 is recorded as a pseudogene. The CDR3 has 16 amino acids. The CDR3 is CASSGVIGTTNYGYTF. The CDR3 coding sequence is TGTGCCAGCAGCGGAGTTATTGGGACAACTAACTATGGCTACACCTTC.

A single count supports this clone. The V call is TRBV7-2, the J call TRBJ2-1; possibly TRBD1 for D (6 bases). The CDR3 spans 14 residues. Trimming took 4 bases from V and 2 from J, leaving 9 bases between them. Germline assignment: CDR1 SGHTA and CDR2 FQGNSA. CDR3: CASSSGQTYNEQFF. The CDR3, as DNA: TGTGCCAGCAGCTCCGGACAGACCTACAATGAGCAGTTCTTC.

This clone was recorded a few times. This chain links TRBV5-4 with TRBJ1-1, with 7 bases identical to TRBD1. After removal of 5 bases from V and 2 bases from J, the junction contained 9 bases not matched to a gene. CDR3 length: 15 amino acids. The germline CDR1 and CDR2 sequences are SGHNT and YYREEE (reference sequence). The CDR3 spells CASSPPGQLNTEAFF. CDR3 in DNA: TGTGCCAGCAGTCCTCCGGGACAGCTAAACACTGAAGCTTTCTTT.